Below, 6 T cell receptor beta chains from the same sample are listed, as sequenced in a study of cytomegalovirus exposure and HLA in healthy donors. The primer mix had 60 Vbeta and 13 Jbeta primers. Generated by immunoSEQ multiplex PCR, the TCRdb table keeps only in-frame clones and is missing some. The table shows 120,000 to 150,000 clones, with around 9.6% occurring only once. The specimen sequenced was PBMCs. These TCRs come from a male donor in good health and CMV-seronegative.

V usage is TRBV2 and J usage is TRBJ2-3, with D perhaps TRBD1 (6 bases). The CDR3 totals 14 residues. The V gene's germline CDR1 is SNHLY and CDR2 FYNNEI. The V and J ends lost 11 bases and 0 bases respectively, with 15 bases between them. The CDR3, as DNA: TGTGCCTGCCACGTGGGGGCTAGCACAGATACGCAGTATTTT. Translated: CACHVGASTDTQYF. The entire variable domain, with the rest obtained from reference TRBV2 and TRBJ2-3, is as follows: EPEVTQTPSHQVTQMGQEVILRCVPISNHLYFYWYRQILGQKVEFLVSFYNNEISEKSEIFDDQFSVERPDGSNFTLKIRSTKLEDSAMYFCACHVGASTDTQYFGPGTRLTVL.

In this sample, this clone turned up a few times. V usage is TRBV4-3 and J usage is TRBJ2-7, with 8 bases fitting TRBD2. With V trimmed by 0 bases and J by 2 bases, 6 bases remained unmatched. Germline V gives CDR1 LGHNA, CDR2 YSLEER. CDR3 length equals 16 residues. The CDR3 reads CASSQERAGDTYEQYF. The CDR3, as DNA: TGCGCCAGCAGCCAAGAGAGAGCGGGGGACACCTACGAGCAGTACTTC.

The chain employs TRBV18 and TRBJ2-7; D ambiguous. Germline CDR1 reads KGHSH; CDR2 reads LQKENI. V dropped 1 base and J dropped 5 bases, with 9 bases sitting between them. The CDR3 has 13 residues. This CDR3 is CASSPRRGDEQYF. The CDR3 coding sequence is TGTGCCAGCTCACCACGGAGAGGAGACGAGCAGTACTTC.

This clone has a handful of counts. The CDR3 bases are TGTGCCAGCAGTTTACTCTCGGCGGGAACGGGGGAGCAGTACTTC. Protein: CASSLLSAGTGEQYF. The gene calls are TRBV28 and TRBJ2-7; tentatively, D is TRBD2 (6 bases). Germline assignment: CDR1 MDHEN and CDR2 SYDVKM. The CDR3 contains 15 residues. V gave up 2 bases and J gave up 7 bases, with 18 bases separating them.

This clone was observed a few times. This rearrangement joins TRBV25-1 to TRBJ1-5; possible D gene TRBD1, 6 bases. The CDR3 is made up of 16 amino acids. Per the germline V gene, CDR1 is MGHDK and CDR2 is SYGVNS. V lost 5 bases and J lost 4, with 18 bases in between. CDR3 amino acids: CASSPWTVSENQPQHF. The DNA for the CDR3 is TGTGCCAGCAGTCCTTGGACAGTATCGGAAAATCAGCCCCAGCATTTT.

This clone was counted between two and nine times. The chain employs TRBV27 and TRBJ1-3, with D possibly being TRBD1 (6 bases). The CDR3 consists of 15 residues. The germline CDR1 and CDR2 sequences are MNHEY and SMNVEV (reference sequence). Trimming removed 8 bases at V and 0 bases at J, with 14 bases between. Here the CDR3 reads CASRSGTNSGNTIYF. DNA of the CDR3: TGTGCCAGCCGGTCCGGGACAAACTCTGGAAACACCATATATTTT.